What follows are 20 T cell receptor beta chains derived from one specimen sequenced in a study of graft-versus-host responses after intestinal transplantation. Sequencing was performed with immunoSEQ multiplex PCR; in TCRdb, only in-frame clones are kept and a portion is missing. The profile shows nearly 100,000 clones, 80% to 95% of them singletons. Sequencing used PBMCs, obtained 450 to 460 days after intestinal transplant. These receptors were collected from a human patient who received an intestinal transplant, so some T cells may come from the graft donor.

The CDR3 spells CASSTTTGWGMQYF. The CDR3 DNA sequence: TGTGCCAGTAGTACTACGACAGGGTGGGGAATGCAGTATTTT. The chain couples TRBV19 to TRBJ2-3; 7 bases agree with TRBD1. Unmatched junction bases numbered 12, after V lost 4 bases and J lost 11 bases. The germline V gene encodes CDR1 LNHDA and CDR2 SQIVND (reference sequence). The CDR3 contains 14 residues.

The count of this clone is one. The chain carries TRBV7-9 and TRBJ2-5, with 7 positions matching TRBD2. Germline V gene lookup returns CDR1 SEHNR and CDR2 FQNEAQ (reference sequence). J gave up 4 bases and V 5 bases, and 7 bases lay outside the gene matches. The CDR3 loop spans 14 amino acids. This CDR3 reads CASSPRDYSETQYF. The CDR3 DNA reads TGTGCCAGCAGCCCCCGGGACTATTCAGAGACCCAGTACTTC.

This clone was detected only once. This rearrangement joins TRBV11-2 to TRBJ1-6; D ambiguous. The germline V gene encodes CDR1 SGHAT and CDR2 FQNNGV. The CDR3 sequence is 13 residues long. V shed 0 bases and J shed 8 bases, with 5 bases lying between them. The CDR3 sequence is CASSLERDSPLHF. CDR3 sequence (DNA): TGTGCCAGCAGCTTAGAGAGGGATTCACCCCTCCACTTT.

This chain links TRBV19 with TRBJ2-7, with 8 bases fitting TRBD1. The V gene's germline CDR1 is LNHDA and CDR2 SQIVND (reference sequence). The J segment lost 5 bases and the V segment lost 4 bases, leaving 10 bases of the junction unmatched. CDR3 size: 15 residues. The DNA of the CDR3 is TGTGCCAGTAGTAGGGACAGGAGGACTGAGGACGAGCAGTACTTC. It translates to CASSRDRRTEDEQYF. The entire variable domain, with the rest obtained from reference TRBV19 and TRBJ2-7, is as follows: DGGITQSPKYLFRKEGQNVTLSCEQNLNHDAMYWYRQDPGQGLRLIYYSQIVNDFQKGDIAEGYSVSREKKESFPLTVTSAQKNPTAFYLCASSRDRRTEDEQYFGPGTRLTVT.

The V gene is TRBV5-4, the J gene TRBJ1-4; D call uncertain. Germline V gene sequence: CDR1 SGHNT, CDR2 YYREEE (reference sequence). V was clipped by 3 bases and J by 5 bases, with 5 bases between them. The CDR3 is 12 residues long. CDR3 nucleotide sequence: TGTGCCAGCAGCTCACCGAATGAAAAACTGTTTTTT. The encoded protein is CASSSPNEKLFF.

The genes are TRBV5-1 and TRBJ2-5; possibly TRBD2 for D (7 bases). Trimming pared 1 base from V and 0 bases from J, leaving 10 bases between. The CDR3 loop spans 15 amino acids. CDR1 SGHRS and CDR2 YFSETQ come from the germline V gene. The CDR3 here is CASSLFGGHQETQYF. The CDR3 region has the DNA TGCGCCAGCAGCTTGTTCGGGGGGCACCAAGAGACCCAGTACTTC.

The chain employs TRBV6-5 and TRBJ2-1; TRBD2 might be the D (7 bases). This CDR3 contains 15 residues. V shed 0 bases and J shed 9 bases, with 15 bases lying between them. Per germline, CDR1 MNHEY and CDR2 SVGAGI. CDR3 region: CASSYSGGAGVEQFF. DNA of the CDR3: TGTGCCAGCAGTTACTCTGGGGGGGCCGGGGTTGAGCAGTTCTTC.

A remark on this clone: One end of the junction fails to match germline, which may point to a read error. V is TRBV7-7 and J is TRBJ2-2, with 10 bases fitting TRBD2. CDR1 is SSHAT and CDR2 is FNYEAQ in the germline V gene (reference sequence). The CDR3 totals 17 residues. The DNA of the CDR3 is TGTGCTAGCAGCTTAGACGGGCTAGCGGGGGACACCGGGGAGCTGTTTTTT. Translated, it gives CASSLDGLAGDTGELFF. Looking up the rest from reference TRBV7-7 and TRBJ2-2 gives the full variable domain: GAGVSQSPRYKVTKRGQDVTLRCDPISSHATLYWYQQALGQGPEFLTYFNYEAQPDKSGLPSDRFSAERPEGSISTLTIQRTEQRDSAMYRCASSLDGLAGDTGELFFGEGSRLTVL.

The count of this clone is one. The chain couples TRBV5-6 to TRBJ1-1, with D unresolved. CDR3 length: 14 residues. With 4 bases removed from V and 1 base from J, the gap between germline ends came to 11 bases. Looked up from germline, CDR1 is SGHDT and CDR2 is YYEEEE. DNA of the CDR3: TGTGCCAGCAGCCGGACCTTTGGGAACACTGAAGCTTTCTTT. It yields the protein CASSRTFGNTEAFF.

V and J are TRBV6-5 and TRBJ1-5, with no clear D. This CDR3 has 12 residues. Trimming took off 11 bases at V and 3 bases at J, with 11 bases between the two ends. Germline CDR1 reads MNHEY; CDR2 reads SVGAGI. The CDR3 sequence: CAVGSINQPQHF. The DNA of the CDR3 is TGTGCCGTAGGCAGCATCAATCAGCCCCAGCATTTT.

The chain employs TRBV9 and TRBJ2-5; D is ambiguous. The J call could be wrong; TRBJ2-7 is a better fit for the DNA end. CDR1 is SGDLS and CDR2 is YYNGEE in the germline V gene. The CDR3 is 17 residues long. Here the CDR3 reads CASSVSDTRGTAYEQYF. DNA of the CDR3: TGTGCCAGCAGCGTTTCCGACACCCGAGGTACCGCCTACGAGCAGTACTTC.

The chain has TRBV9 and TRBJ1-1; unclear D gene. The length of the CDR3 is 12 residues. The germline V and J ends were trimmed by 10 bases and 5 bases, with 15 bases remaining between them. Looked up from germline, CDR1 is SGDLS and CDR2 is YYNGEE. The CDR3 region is CADLRVGTEAFF. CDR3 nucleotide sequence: TGTGCCGACCTTAGGGTGGGGACTGAAGCTTTCTTT.

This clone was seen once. The CDR3: CASSLSDPKDSYGYTF. CDR3 coding DNA: TGTGCCAGCAGCCTCTCCGACCCGAAAGACTCTTATGGCTACACCTTC. The genes are TRBV7-2 and TRBJ1-2; unclear D gene. The length of the CDR3 is 16 residues. V gave up 5 bases and J gave up 5 bases, with 21 bases separating them. Germline values: CDR1 SGHTA, CDR2 FQGNSA.

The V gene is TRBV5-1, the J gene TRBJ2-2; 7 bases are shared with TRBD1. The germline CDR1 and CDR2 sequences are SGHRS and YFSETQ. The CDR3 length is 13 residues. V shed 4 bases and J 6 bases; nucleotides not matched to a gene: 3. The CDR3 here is CASSAQGSGELFF. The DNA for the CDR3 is TGCGCCAGCAGCGCACAGGGGTCCGGGGAGCTGTTTTTT.

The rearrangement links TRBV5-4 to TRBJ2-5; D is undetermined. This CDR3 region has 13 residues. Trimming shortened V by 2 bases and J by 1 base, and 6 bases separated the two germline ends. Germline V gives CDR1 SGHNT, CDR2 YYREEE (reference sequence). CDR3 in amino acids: CASSFPPQETQYF. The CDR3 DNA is TGTGCCAGCAGCTTCCCCCCCCAAGAGACCCAGTACTTC. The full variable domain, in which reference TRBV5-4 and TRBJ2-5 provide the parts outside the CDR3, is ETGVTQSPTHLIKTRGQQVTLRCSSQSGHNTVSWYQQALGQGPQFIFQYYREEENGRGNFPPRFSGLQFPNYSSELNVNALELDDSALYLCASSFPPQETQYFGPGTRLLVL.

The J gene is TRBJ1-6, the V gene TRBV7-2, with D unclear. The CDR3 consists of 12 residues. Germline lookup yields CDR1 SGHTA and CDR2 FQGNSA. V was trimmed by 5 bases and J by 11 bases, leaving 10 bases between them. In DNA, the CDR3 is TGTGCCAGCAGCCTAGACTTCGCACCCCTCCACTTT. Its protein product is CASSLDFAPLHF.

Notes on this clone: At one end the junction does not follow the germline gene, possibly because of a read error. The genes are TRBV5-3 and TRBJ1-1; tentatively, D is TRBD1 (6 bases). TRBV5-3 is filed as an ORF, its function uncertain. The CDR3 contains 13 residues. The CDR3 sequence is CASSLDRNTEAFF. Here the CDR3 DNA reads TGTGCCAGCAGCTTGGACAGGAACACTGAAGCTTTCTTT.

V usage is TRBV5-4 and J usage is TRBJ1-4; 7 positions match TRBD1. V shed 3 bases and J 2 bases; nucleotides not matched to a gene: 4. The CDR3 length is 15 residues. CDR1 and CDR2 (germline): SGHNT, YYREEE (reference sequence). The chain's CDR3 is CASSSQTGTNEKLFF. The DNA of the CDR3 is TGTGCCAGCAGCTCGCAGACAGGGACTAATGAAAAACTGTTTTTT.

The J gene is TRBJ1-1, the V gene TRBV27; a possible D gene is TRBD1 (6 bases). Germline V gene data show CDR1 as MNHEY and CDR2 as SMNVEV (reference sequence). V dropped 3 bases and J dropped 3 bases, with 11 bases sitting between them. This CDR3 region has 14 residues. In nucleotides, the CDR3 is TGTGCCAGCAGTTTCAGGCCAGGGGACACTGAAGCTTTCTTT. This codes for CASSFRPGDTEAFF.

CDR3 protein: CASSAGTSGRYEQYF. Here the CDR3 DNA reads TGTGCCAGCAGTGCCGGGACTAGCGGTCGCTACGAGCAGTACTTC. The chain recombines TRBV6-1 with TRBJ2-5; 11 bases line up with TRBD2. The DNA end lines up better with TRBJ2-7; the J call may be wrong. CDR1 and CDR2 from the germline V gene are MNHNS and SASEGT. The CDR3 has 15 residues.